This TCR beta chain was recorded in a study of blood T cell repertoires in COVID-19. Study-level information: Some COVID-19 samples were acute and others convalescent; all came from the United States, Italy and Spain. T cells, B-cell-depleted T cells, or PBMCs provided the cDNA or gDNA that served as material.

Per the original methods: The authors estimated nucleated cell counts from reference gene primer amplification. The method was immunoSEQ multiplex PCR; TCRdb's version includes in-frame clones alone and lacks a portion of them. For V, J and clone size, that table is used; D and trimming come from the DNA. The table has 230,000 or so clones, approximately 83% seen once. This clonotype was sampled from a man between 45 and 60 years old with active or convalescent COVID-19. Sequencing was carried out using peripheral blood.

The CDR3 protein is CASSQDSGGIYEQYF. Here the CDR3 DNA reads TGTGCCAGCAGCCAAGATTCGGGGGGCATCTACGAGCAGTACTTC. The V gene is TRBV3-1 (or the pseudogene TRBV3-2), the J gene TRBJ2-7; perhaps TRBD2 as D (7 bases). V gave up 0 bases and J gave up 3 bases, with 12 bases separating them. Germline assignment: CDR1 LGHDT and CDR2 YNNKEL (reference sequence). The CDR3 totals 15 residues.